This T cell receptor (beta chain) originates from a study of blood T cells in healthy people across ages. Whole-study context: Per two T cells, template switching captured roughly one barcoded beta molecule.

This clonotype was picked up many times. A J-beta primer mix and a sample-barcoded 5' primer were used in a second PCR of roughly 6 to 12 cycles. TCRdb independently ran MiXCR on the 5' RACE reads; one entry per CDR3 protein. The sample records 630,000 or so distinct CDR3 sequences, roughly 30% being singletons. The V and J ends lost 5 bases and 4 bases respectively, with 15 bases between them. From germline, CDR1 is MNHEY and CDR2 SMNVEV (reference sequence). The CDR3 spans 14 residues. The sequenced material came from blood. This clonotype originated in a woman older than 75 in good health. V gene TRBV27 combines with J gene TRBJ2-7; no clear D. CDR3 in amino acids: CASSPREGPYEQYF. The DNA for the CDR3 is TGTGCCAGCAGTCCTAGGGAAGGACCTTACGAGCAGTACTTC.